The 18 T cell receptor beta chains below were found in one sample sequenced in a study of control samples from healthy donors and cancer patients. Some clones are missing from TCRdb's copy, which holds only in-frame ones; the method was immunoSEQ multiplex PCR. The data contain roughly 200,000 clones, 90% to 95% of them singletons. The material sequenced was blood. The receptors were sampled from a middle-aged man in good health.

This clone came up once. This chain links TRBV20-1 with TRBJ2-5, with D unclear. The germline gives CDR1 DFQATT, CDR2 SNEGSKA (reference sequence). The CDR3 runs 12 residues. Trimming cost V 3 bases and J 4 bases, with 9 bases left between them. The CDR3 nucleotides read TGCAGTGCTAGTGACGACGCAGAGACCCAGTACTTC. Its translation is CSASDDAETQYF.

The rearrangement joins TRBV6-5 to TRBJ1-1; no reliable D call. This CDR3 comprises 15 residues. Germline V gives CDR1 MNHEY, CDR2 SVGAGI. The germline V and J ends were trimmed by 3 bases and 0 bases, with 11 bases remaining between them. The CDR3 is CASSYWGYMNTEAFF. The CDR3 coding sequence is TGTGCCAGCAGTTATTGGGGTTACATGAACACTGAAGCTTTCTTT.

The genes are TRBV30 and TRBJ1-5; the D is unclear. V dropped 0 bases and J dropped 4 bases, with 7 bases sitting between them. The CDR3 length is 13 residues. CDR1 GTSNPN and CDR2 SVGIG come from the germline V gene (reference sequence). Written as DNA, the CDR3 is TGTGCCTGGAGTGTAGCACGGAATCAGCCCCAGCATTTT. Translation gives CAWSVARNQPQHF.

CDR3 residues: CASLRTGGYEQYF. The DNA of the CDR3 is TGTGCCAGCCTCAGGACAGGGGGATACGAGCAGTACTTC. V gene TRBV12-3 or TRBV12-4 combines with J gene TRBJ2-7; TRBD1 matches at 10 bases. This CDR3 has 13 amino acids. V trimming: 8 bases; J trimming: 4 bases; junction bases outside the gene matches: 5.

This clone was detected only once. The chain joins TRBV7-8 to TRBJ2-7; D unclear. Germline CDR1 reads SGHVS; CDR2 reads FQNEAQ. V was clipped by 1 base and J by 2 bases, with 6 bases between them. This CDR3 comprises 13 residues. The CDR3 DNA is TGTGCCAGCAGCTTAGTTACCACCTACGAGCAGTACGTC. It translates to CASSLVTTYEQYV.

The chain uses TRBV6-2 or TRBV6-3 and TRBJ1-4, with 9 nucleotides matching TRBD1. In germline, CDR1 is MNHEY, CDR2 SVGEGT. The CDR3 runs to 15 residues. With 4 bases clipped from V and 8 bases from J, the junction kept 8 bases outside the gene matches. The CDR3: CASSSPGQGREKLFF. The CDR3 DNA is TGTGCCAGCAGTTCCCCGGGACAGGGTCGAGAAAAACTGTTTTTT.

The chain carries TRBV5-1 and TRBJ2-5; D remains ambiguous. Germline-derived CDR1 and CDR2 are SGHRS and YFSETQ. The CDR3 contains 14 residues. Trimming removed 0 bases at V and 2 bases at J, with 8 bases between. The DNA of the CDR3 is TGCGCCAGCAGCTTGGTTAGCCAACAAGAGACCCAGTACTTC. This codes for CASSLVSQQETQYF.

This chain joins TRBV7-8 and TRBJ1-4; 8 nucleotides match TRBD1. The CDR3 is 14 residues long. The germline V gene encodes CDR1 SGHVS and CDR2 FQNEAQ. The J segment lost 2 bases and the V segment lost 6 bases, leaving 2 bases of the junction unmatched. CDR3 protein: CASRRTGTNEKLFF. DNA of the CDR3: TGTGCCAGCAGGCGGACAGGGACTAATGAAAAACTGTTTTTT. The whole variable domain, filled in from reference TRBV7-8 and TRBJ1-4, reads GAGVSQSPRYKVAKRGQDVALRCDPISGHVSLFWYQQALGQGPEFLTYFQNEAQLDKSGLPSDRFFAERPEGSVSTLKIQRTQQEDSAVYLCASRRTGTNEKLFFGSGTQLSVL.

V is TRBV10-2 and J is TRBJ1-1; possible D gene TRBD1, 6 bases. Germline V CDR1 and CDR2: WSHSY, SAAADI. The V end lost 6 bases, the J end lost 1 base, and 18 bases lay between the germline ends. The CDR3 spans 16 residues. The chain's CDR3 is CASRGRGGSSNTEAFF. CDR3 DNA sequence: TGCGCCAGCAGAGGAAGGGGGGGCTCTTCGAACACTGAAGCTTTCTTT.

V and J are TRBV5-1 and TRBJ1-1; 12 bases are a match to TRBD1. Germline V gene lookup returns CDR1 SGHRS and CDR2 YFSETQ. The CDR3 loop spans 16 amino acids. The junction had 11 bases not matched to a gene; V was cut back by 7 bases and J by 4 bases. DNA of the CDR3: TGCGCCAGCTCGACCGGGACAGGGGGCCTGGGCACTGAAGCTTTCTTT. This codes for CASSTGTGGLGTEAFF. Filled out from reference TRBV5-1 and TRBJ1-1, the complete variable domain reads KAGVTQTPRYLIKTRGQQVTLSCSPISGHRSVSWYQQTPGQGLQFLFEYFSETQRNKGNFPGRFSGRQFSNSRSEMNVSTLELGDSALYLCASSTGTGGLGTEAFFGQGTRLTVV.

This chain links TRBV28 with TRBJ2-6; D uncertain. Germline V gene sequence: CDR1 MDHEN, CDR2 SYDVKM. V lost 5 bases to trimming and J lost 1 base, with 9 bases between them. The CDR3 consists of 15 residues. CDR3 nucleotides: TGTGCCAGCAGTACTCAGGAGTCTGGGGCCAACGTCCTGACTTTC. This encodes CASSTQESGANVLTF.

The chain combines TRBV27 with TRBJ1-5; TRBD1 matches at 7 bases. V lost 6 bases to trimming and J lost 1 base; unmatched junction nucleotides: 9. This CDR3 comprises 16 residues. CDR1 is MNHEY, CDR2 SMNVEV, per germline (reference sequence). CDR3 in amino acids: CASSLNRGGSNQPQHF. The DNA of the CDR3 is TGTGCCAGCAGCCTCAACAGGGGAGGAAGCAATCAGCCCCAGCATTTT.

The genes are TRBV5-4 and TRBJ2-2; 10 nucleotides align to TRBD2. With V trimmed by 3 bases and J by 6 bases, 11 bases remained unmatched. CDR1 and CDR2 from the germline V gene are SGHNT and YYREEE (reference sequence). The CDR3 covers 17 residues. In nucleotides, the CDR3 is TGTGCCAGCAGCTCGCCGGGGCTAGCGGGGGTGGCCGGGGAGCTGTTTTTT. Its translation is CASSSPGLAGVAGELFF.

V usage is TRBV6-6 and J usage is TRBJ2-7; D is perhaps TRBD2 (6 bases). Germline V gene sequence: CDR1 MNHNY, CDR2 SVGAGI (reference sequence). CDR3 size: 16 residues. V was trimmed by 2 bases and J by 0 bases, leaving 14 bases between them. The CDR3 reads CASSYVGGASSYEQYF. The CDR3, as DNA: TGTGCCAGCAGTTACGTAGGCGGGGCAAGCTCCTACGAGCAGTACTTC.

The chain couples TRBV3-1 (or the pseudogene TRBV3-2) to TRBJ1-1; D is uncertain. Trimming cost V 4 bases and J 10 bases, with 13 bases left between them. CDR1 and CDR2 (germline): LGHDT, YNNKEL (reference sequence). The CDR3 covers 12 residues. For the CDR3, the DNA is TGTGCCAGCAGCCGTTGGCCAGAAGGAGCTTTCTTT. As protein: CASSRWPEGAFF.

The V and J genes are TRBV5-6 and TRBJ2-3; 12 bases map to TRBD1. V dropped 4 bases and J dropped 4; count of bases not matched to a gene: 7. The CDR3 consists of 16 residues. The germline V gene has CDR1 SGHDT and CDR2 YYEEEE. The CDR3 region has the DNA TGTGCCAGCAGCAGCCTGGGACAGGGGGCTGCAGATACGCAGTATTTT. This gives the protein CASSSLGQGAADTQYF.

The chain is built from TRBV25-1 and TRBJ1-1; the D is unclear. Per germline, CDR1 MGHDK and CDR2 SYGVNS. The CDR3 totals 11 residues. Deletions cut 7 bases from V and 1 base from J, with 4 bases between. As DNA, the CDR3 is TGTGCCAGCAAAGGGAACACTGAAGCTTTCTTT. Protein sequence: CASKGNTEAFF.

The CDR3 loop reads CASSLGQGDTEAFF. The CDR3 nucleotides read TGTGCCAGCAGCTTGGGTCAGGGGGACACTGAAGCTTTCTTT. The rearrangement links TRBV11-1 to TRBJ1-1, with 7 bases lining up with TRBD1. CDR1 SGHAT and CDR2 FQDESV come from the germline V gene (reference sequence). The CDR3 covers 14 residues. J lost 3 bases, V lost 3 bases, and 4 bases had no gene match. The full variable domain, completed using reference TRBV11-1 and TRBJ1-1, is EAEVAQSPRYKITEKSQAVAFWCDPISGHATLYWYRQILGQGPELLVQFQDESVVDDSQLPKDRFSAERLKGVDSTLKIQPAELGDSAMYLCASSLGQGDTEAFFGQGTRLTVV.